The next 21 T cell receptor beta chains were all read from a single sample in a study of T cells in Graves' hyperthyroidism and ophthalmopathy (dated by TCRdb to the late 2010s). Library construction relied on multiplex PCR. Sequencer: Illumina HiSeq 2000. TCR beta CDR3 regions were amplified from RNA transcripts. The TCR CDR3 was subjected to a first round of RT-PCR using the HTBI primer set and the Qiagen OneStep RT-PCR kit. TCRdb ran its own pipeline on the public reads, namely fastp trimming at Q25 and MiXCR clone calling, and kept in-frame beta chains. Every CDR3 protein is listed once, alongside the most common genes and DNA of its rows. The sample contains around 610,000 distinct CDR3 sequences, roughly 14% of them found a single time. The top ten clonotypes cover around 4% of the sample. Sequences were obtained from blood. The source is a woman between 40 and 55 years old with Graves' ophthalmopathy.

This clonotype was recorded at least ten times. The chain is built from TRBV28 and TRBJ2-7; 9 bases are a match to TRBD1. This CDR3 contains 11 residues. Unmatched junction bases numbered 4, after V lost 5 bases and J lost 11 bases. Germline V gives CDR1 MDHEN, CDR2 SYDVKM. CDR3 sequence reads: CASSTQGAEYF. The CDR3 DNA is TGTGCCAGCAGTACACAGGGGGCTGAGTACTTC.

The chain combines TRBV12-3 or TRBV12-4 with TRBJ1-1, with 7 bases matching TRBD1. V shed 6 bases and J 1 base; nucleotides not matched to a gene: 14. This CDR3 comprises 17 residues. The CDR3 DNA sequence: TGTGCCAGCAGCTCCAGAAGGACAGGAGCTCCGAACACTGAAGCTTTCTTT. It codes for CASSSRRTGAPNTEAFF.

This chain connects TRBV28 to TRBJ1-1; D possibly corresponds to TRBD1 (6 bases). Trimming shortened V by 10 bases and J by 0 bases, and 21 bases separated the two germline ends. This CDR3 comprises 16 residues. CDR1 and CDR2 from the germline V gene are MDHEN and SYDVKM. This CDR3 is CATRWGPHRMNTEAFF. The CDR3 region has the DNA TGTGCCACCCGATGGGGGCCACACCGCATGAACACTGAAGCTTTCTTT.

This clonotype was observed at least ten times. This chain links TRBV7-9 with TRBJ1-5, with D possibly being TRBD1 (6 bases). V was pared by 6 bases and J by 4 bases, with 13 bases between. The germline gives CDR1 SEHNR, CDR2 FQNEAQ (reference sequence). CDR3 length equals 14 residues. CDR3 amino acids: CASSLWGANQPQHF. DNA for the CDR3: TGTGCCAGCAGTCTGTGGGGGGCGAATCAGCCCCAGCATTTT.

V is TRBV28 and J is TRBJ1-1; TRBD1 aligns across 7 bases. This CDR3 is built from 14 residues. The V gene's germline CDR1 is MDHEN and CDR2 SYDVKM. Losses at the gene ends were 6 bases for V and 5 bases for J; bases not matched to a gene: 9. This CDR3 is CASRPAGGSTEAFF. The CDR3 nucleotides read TGTGCCAGCAGACCTGCAGGGGGATCGACTGAAGCTTTCTTT.

The rearrangement links TRBV20-1 to TRBJ2-7; D ambiguous. The length of the CDR3 is 14 residues. CDR1 and CDR2 from the germline V gene are DFQATT and SNEGSKA (reference sequence). Trimming left V 1 base short and J 2 bases short, with 12 bases between. The CDR3 protein is CSARVWEPPYEQYF. CDR3 nucleotides: TGCAGTGCTAGAGTATGGGAACCCCCCTACGAGCAGTACTTC.

This clonotype showed up many times. V gene TRBV27 combines with J gene TRBJ1-3; the match to TRBD1 covers 9 bases. Trimming removed 5 bases from V and 4 bases from J; junction bases left unmatched: 9. Germline CDR1 and CDR2: MNHEY and SMNVEV (reference sequence). The CDR3 has 16 residues. DNA for the CDR3: TGTGCCAGCAGTCTAACCGGGACAGGGATCGGAAACACCATATATTTT. Protein product: CASSLTGTGIGNTIYF.

This clonotype came up many times. The J gene is TRBJ1-2, the V gene TRBV28; perhaps TRBD1 as D (6 bases). This CDR3 spans 14 amino acids. From germline, CDR1 is MDHEN and CDR2 SYDVKM. V dropped 7 bases and J dropped 2 bases, with 14 bases sitting between them. The CDR3 DNA follows: TGTGCCAGCACCACGACAGGCGTGAACTATGGCTACACCTTC. Amino acid sequence: CASTTTGVNYGYTF.

This chain uses TRBV7-2 with TRBJ2-7; no clear D gene. In germline, CDR1 is SGHTA, CDR2 FQGNSA. CDR3 length equals 13 residues. V lost 6 bases to trimming and J lost 5 bases, with 14 bases between them. The DNA of the CDR3 is TGTGCCAGCAGTCCTCCGGGTATCCACGAGCAGTACTTC. Protein product: CASSPPGIHEQYF.

This clonotype has at least ten counts. V is TRBV5-1 and J is TRBJ2-7; perhaps D is TRBD1 or TRBD2 (5 bases each). The V and J ends lost 7 bases and 2 bases respectively, with 19 bases between them. Germline V CDR1 and CDR2: SGHRS, YFSETQ. This CDR3 spans 15 amino acids. CDR3 sequence (DNA): TGCGCCAGCGGAAGTGGTTGGGACCCTGCCTACGAGCAGTACTTC. Translation: CASGSGWDPAYEQYF.

This clonotype has a handful of counts. The chain carries TRBV18 and TRBJ1-1; tentatively, D is TRBD1 (6 bases). From germline, CDR1 is KGHSH and CDR2 LQKENI. V was cut by 4 bases and J by 5 bases, with 17 bases left in between. The CDR3 has 15 amino acids. CDR3 region: CASSLPGQEGTEAFF. The DNA of the CDR3 is TGTGCCAGCTCACTCCCGGGACAAGAAGGTACTGAAGCTTTCTTT.

The chain's CDR3 is CASSPRASGGKTQYF. The CDR3 DNA follows: TGTGCCAGCAGCCCACGGGCTAGCGGGGGCAAGACCCAGTACTTC. The chain is built from TRBV7-2 and TRBJ2-5, with TRBD2 matching 10 bases. The V and J ends lost 5 bases and 6 bases, in that order; junction bases with no gene match: 9. The germline gives CDR1 SGHTA, CDR2 FQGNSA. The CDR3 totals 15 residues. Full variable domain (missing parts from reference TRBV7-2 and TRBJ2-5): GAGVSQSPSNKVTEKGKDVELRCDPISGHTALYWYRQSLGQGLEFLIYFQGNSAPDKSGLPSDRFSAERTGGSVSTLTIQRTQQEDSAVYLCASSPRASGGKTQYFGPGTRLLVL.

Worth noting for this clonotype: This may come from a read error, since a much larger clone is one base off. V gene TRBV19 combines with J gene TRBJ1-2, with D uncertain. Trimming removed 1 base from V and 4 bases from J, with 10 bases in between. The CDR3 sequence is 14 residues long. Germline V CDR1 and CDR2: LNHDA, SQIVND (reference sequence). The CDR3 region is CASSIGRGGYGYTF. Here the CDR3 DNA reads TGTGCCAGTAGTATAGGACGGGGTGGCTATGGCTACACCTTC.

This chain connects TRBV29-1 to TRBJ2-6; the D call may be TRBD1 or TRBD2 (6 bases each). The length of the CDR3 is 15 residues. Trimming pared 7 bases from V and 2 bases from J, leaving 15 bases between. Germline CDR1 reads SQVTM; CDR2 reads ANQGSEA. CDR3 DNA sequence: TGCAGCGCCGCCTTCGGGGGCACTGGGGCCAACGTCCTGACTTTC. It yields the protein CSAAFGGTGANVLTF. Using reference TRBV29-1 and TRBJ2-6 for the parts outside the CDR3, the full variable domain is SAVISQKPSRDICQRGTSLTIQCQVDSQVTMMFWYRQQPGQSLTLIATANQGSEATYESGFVIDKFPISRPNLTFSTLTVSNMSPEDSSIYLCSAAFGGTGANVLTFGAGSRLTVL.

Many counts were recorded for this clonotype. The V call is TRBV2, the J call TRBJ1-1; maybe TRBD1 (6 bases). Germline CDR1 and CDR2: SNHLY and FYNNEI. The ends were cut back, 6 bases at V and 7 bases at J, with 18 bases in the middle. CDR3 length: 14 amino acids. CDR3 DNA: TGTGCCAGCAGCACTACAGGGCGCCGAAATGAAGCTTTCTTT. Its protein product is CASSTTGRRNEAFF.

V and J are TRBV6-5 and TRBJ1-5; the match to TRBD1 covers 9 bases. There are 14 residues in the CDR3. Per the germline V gene, CDR1 is MNHEY and CDR2 is SVGAGI. Trimming cost V 5 bases and J 5 bases; bases outside gene matches: 4. The DNA for the CDR3 is TGTGCCAGCAGTAACAGGGGGCCGCATCAGCCCCAGCATTTT. The encoded protein is CASSNRGPHQPQHF.

This clonotype was observed many times. The chain is built from TRBV12-3 or TRBV12-4 and TRBJ1-5; 10 bases fit TRBD1. Trimming at V came to 5 bases and at J to 4 bases, leaving 5 bases not matched to a gene. The CDR3 spans 15 residues. As DNA, the CDR3 is TGTGCCAGCAGTGGGGGACAGGGGCCTAATCAGCCCCAGCATTTT. This codes for CASSGGQGPNQPQHF.

This clonotype was seen ten or more times. The chain couples TRBV12-3 or TRBV12-4 to TRBJ2-7; 12 bases align to TRBD2. The V segment lost 2 bases and the J segment 3 bases; nucleotides outside the gene matches: 5. CDR3 length: 16 amino acids. DNA of the CDR3: TGTGCCAGCAGTTTAAGCCTAGCGGGAGGGATCTACGAGCAGTACTTC. Translating it yields CASSLSLAGGIYEQYF.

At least ten counts were recorded for this clonotype. This chain links TRBV2 with TRBJ1-3, with a possible D match to TRBD1 (5 bases). The CDR3 contains 15 residues. Germline V gene lookup returns CDR1 SNHLY and CDR2 FYNNEI. V was clipped by 6 bases and J by 2 bases, with 14 bases between them. The CDR3: CASRRPGRAGNTIYF. The CDR3 coding sequence is TGTGCCAGCAGGAGGCCAGGGAGGGCTGGAAACACCATATATTTT.

At least ten counts were recorded for this clonotype. The rearrangement joins TRBV19 to TRBJ1-2; tentative D call: TRBD1 (5 bases). The V gene lost 1 base and the J gene lost 6 bases, with 12 bases spanning the gap. This CDR3 region has 14 residues. Germline CDR1 LNHDA, CDR2 SQIVND (reference sequence). The CDR3 DNA sequence: TGTGCCAGTAGTATAGGGGGACGGATGAATGGCTACACCTTC. This encodes CASSIGGRMNGYTF.

This clonotype has ten or more counts. This chain links TRBV28 with TRBJ1-2; D remains ambiguous. The V and J ends lost 4 bases and 7 bases respectively, with 7 bases between them. The CDR3 has 11 amino acids. Germline CDR1 and CDR2: MDHEN and SYDVKM. The CDR3 spells CASSSQVGYTF. The CDR3 region has the DNA TGTGCCAGCAGTTCTCAGGTTGGCTACACCTTC.